Shown below are 5 T cell receptor beta chains from a single sample sequenced in a study of cytomegalovirus exposure and HLA in healthy donors. PCR was performed using 60 Vbeta and 13 Jbeta primers. The table came from immunoSEQ multiplex PCR; TCRdb's copy has only in-frame clones and leaves some out. The top ten hold 4.2% of the sample, which has about 100,000 clones, 65% to 80% seen once. The specimen was PBMCs. Source of these receptors: a male donor in good health and CMV-seronegative.

The table lists this clone with a few counts. V is TRBV29-1 and J is TRBJ2-7; 8 nucleotides line up with TRBD2. Trimming took 4 bases from V and 3 from J; bases not matched to a gene: 14. CDR3 length: 16 amino acids. In germline, CDR1 is SQVTM, CDR2 ANQGSEA. The CDR3 region has the DNA TGCAGCGTTGTTCCTAGCGGGCCTTTTACGGGCTACGAGCAGTACTTC. Translation: CSVVPSGPFTGYEQYF.

The rearrangement uses TRBV19 and TRBJ1-1; 8 bases line up with TRBD1. CDR3 size: 16 residues. Germline V gene lookup returns CDR1 LNHDA and CDR2 SQIVND (reference sequence). V dropped 7 bases and J dropped 1; count of bases not matched to a gene: 11. For the CDR3, the DNA is TGTGCCAGTACGACTCCCGGGACAGGACAGAACACTGAAGCTTTCTTT. Residues: CASTTPGTGQNTEAFF.

Here the CDR3 reads CASSPTAGGNSYEQYF. The DNA of the CDR3 is TGTGCCAGTAGTCCGACAGCGGGAGGCAACTCCTACGAGCAGTACTTC. This rearrangement joins TRBV19 to TRBJ2-7; 9 bases map to TRBD2. J gave up 0 bases and V 5 bases, and 8 bases lay outside the gene matches. From germline, CDR1 is LNHDA and CDR2 SQIVND (reference sequence). This CDR3 has 16 amino acids. The whole variable domain, filled in from reference TRBV19 and TRBJ2-7, reads DGGITQSPKYLFRKEGQNVTLSCEQNLNHDAMYWYRQDPGQGLRLIYYSQIVNDFQKGDIAEGYSVSREKKESFPLTVTSAQKNPTAFYLCASSPTAGGNSYEQYFGPGTRLTVT.

CDR3 residues: CASRTGRTEAFF. The CDR3 DNA sequence: TGTGCCAGCAGGACAGGGCGGACTGAAGCTTTCTTT. V usage is TRBV2 and J usage is TRBJ1-1; 7 positions match TRBD1. Germline V CDR1 and CDR2: SNHLY, FYNNEI. V shed 6 bases and J 5 bases; nucleotides not matched to a gene: 3. The CDR3 runs to 12 residues.

The chain combines TRBV5-1 with TRBJ1-4; D might be TRBD1 (5 bases). Per the germline V gene, CDR1 is SGHRS and CDR2 is YFSETQ. V was shortened by 0 bases and J by 10 bases, with 22 bases between the two germline ends. CDR3 size: 17 residues. Here the CDR3 DNA reads TGCGCCAGCAGCTTGGAGGGTCTGGGCGGGGGAGCCGGAAAACTGTTTTTT. Translated, it gives CASSLEGLGGGAGKLFF.